The rows below give T cell receptor beta chains drawn from one sample of a study of cytomegalovirus exposure and HLA in healthy donors. Profiling relied on immunoSEQ multiplex PCR, and the TCRdb table lists in-frame clones only, not all of them. The listing records tens of thousands of clones. Sequenced sample: PBMCs. The source of these receptors is a male donor in good health and CMV-seronegative. CDR3s include the opening cysteine and the closing phenylalanine or tryptophan. The D gene is left open where the match is weak.

NA,TRBV21-1,TRBJ1-1,TGTGCCAGCAGCAAAAAAAGGGGGGGCAGGGATGCTTTCTTT,CASSKKRGGRDAFF
NA,TRBV4-2,TRBJ1-2,TGTGCCAGCAGCCAAGCGGGGAGCTACACCTTC,CASSQAGSYTF
NA,TRBV28,TRBJ1-5,TGTGCCAGCAGTTTACCGAGCCAGGTTAATCAGCCCCAGCATTTT,CASSLPSQVNQPQHF
TRBD2,TRBV29-1,TRBJ2-3,TGCAGCGTTTTTATAGCGGGAGCTGCAGATACGCAGTATTTT,CSVFIAGAADTQYF
TRBD1,TRBV13,TRBJ2-4,TGTGCCAGCAGCTCGGGGACAGGCACAAAATTAATAGCCAAAAACATTCAGTACTTC,CASSSGTGTKLIAKNIQYF
NA,TRBV29-1,TRBJ1-2,TGCAGCGTTGAACAGGGCAATGGCTACACCTTC,CSVEQGNGYTF
TRBD2,TRBV9,TRBJ2-7,TGTGCCAGTTCGCGCGGGGGCGAGCAGTACTTC,CASSRGGEQYF
TRBD1,TRBV30,TRBJ1-2,TGTGCCTGCTACCGGGACAGGTACATAAGTAACTATGGCTACACCTTC,CACYRDRYISNYGYTF
TRBD2,TRBV6-5,TRBJ2-1,TGTGCCAGCAGTTACTCTAGCGGGGCCGGCAATGAGCAGTTCTTC,CASSYSSGAGNEQFF
NA,TRBV18,TRBJ2-7,TGTGCCACCTCTCGGAGAAACGAGCAGTACTTC,CATSRRNEQYF
NA,TRBV29-1,TRBJ2-1,TGCAGCGTTTGGACGAATCTAGGGGGTGAGCAGTTCTTC,CSVWTNLGGEQFF
TRBD2,TRBV27,TRBJ2-1,TGTGCCAGCAGTCAAGGACTAGCGGGGAACAATGAGCAGTTCTTC,CASSQGLAGNNEQFF
TRBD1,TRBV11-2,TRBJ1-2,TGTGCCAGCAGCCTTGACAGGGTAGAAGGCTACACCTTC,CASSLDRVEGYTF
TRBD1,TRBV5-1,TRBJ2-3,TGCGCCAGCAGCCAAACAGGGGCTCCAGATACGCAGTATTTT,CASSQTGAPDTQYF
TRBD1,TRBV28,TRBJ1-3,TGTGCCAGCAGTTTCCGGGACAGGAGATCCAACACCATATATTTT,CASSFRDRRSNTIYF
TRBD1,TRBV10-3,TRBJ1-1,TGTGCCATCAGAGGGACAGGTCTGAACACTGAAGCTTTCTTT,CAIRGTGLNTEAFF